This TCR beta chain was captured in a study of cytomegalovirus exposure and HLA in healthy donors. Overall study results and limits: The authors enumerated 150 to 200 TCR beta chains as linked to cytomegalovirus.

It was with 60 Vbeta and 13 Jbeta primers that the PCR ran. The protocol was immunoSEQ multiplex PCR, while the TCRdb copy is restricted to in-frame clones and leaves out a portion. The table lists 100,000 or so clones, with 0.59% in the top ten. On this clone itself: The antigen remains unidentified.

This receptor was obtained from a man aged 45-65 years in good health and CMV-seronegative. Specimen: PBMCs.

The CDR3 sequence: CATSRELGLVAEQFF. CDR3 sequence (DNA): TGTGCCACCAGCAGAGAATTGGGACTAGTAGCCGAGCAGTTCTTC. This chain joins TRBV15 and TRBJ2-1; 8 bases are a match to TRBD2. Germline V gene lookup returns CDR1 LNHNV and CDR2 YYDKDF (reference sequence). The CDR3 sequence is 15 residues long. V lost 0 bases, J lost 10 bases, and 8 bases stayed unmatched.